These 27 T cell receptor beta chains originate from one sample sequenced in a study of immune cell composition in non-small cell lung cancer (TCRdb year 2017). Library generation was performed with the immunoSEQ multiplex PCR assay. The table was pulled from immuneACCESS by TCRdb, which kept in-frame rearrangements only. Such tables lose some clones; where checked, under half of the loss comes from unresolved V genes, and the rest has no known cause. The sample profile shows under 11,000 clones; approximately 60% of them were found once. The ten biggest clones cover 15% to 20% of the sample. Sequencing input: lung tumor tissue. All receptors derive from a human donor with non-small cell lung cancer.

The CDR3 sequence: CASSLVAQAAAYNEQFF. CDR3 in DNA: TGTGCCAGCAGCTTAGTGGCCCAAGCGGCAGCCTACAATGAGCAGTTCTTC. The chain has TRBV7-2 and TRBJ2-1; D might be TRBD2 (5 bases). Per germline, CDR1 SGHTA and CDR2 FQGNSA. The CDR3 sequence is 17 residues long. V gave up 1 base and J gave up 2 bases, with 15 bases separating them.

This sequence joins TRBV7-2 and TRBJ2-1; D gene uncertain. Germline V lookup: CDR1 SGHTA, CDR2 FQGNSA. Trimming left V 1 base short and J 5 bases short, with 3 bases between. This CDR3 is 12 amino acids long. This CDR3 is CASSLGDNEQFF. The CDR3 region has the DNA TGTGCCAGCAGCTTAGGCGACAATGAGCAGTTCTTC.

The V and J genes are TRBV28 and TRBJ1-3, with 7 bases aligning to TRBD1. With V trimmed by 2 bases and J by 3 bases, 4 bases remained unmatched. Germline loops: CDR1 MDHEN, CDR2 SYDVKM. This CDR3 is 15 amino acids long. In DNA, the CDR3 is TGTGCCAGCAGTTTAGGATGGACAGGTGGAAACACCATATATTTT. Protein: CASSLGWTGGNTIYF.

This rearrangement joins TRBV19 to TRBJ2-1; 8 bases are shared with TRBD2. This CDR3 is 15 amino acids long. The germline gives CDR1 LNHDA, CDR2 SQIVND (reference sequence). V lost 4 bases, J lost 4 bases, and 6 bases stayed unmatched. In DNA, the CDR3 is TGTGCCAGTAGTAACTACGGGACTAGTTACAATGAGCAGTTCTTC. As protein: CASSNYGTSYNEQFF.

The rearrangement uses TRBV9 and TRBJ2-1; 7 bases agree with TRBD2. Germline-derived CDR1 and CDR2 are SGDLS and YYNGEE. This CDR3 region has 18 residues. V was clipped by 4 bases and J by 3 bases; unmatched bases: 16. The CDR3 sequence: CASSKGVGLDVFYNEQFF. Written as DNA, the CDR3 is TGTGCCAGCAGCAAAGGCGTAGGACTAGATGTTTTCTACAATGAGCAGTTCTTC.

This chain joins TRBV27 and TRBJ2-5, with 8 bases matching TRBD2. The CDR3 has 13 amino acids. The V gene end was trimmed by 4 bases and the J gene end by 4 bases; junction bases not matched to a gene: 2. Looked up from germline, CDR1 is MNHEY and CDR2 is SMNVEV (reference sequence). Here the CDR3 DNA reads TGTGCCAGCAGTTACCGGGAGGGAGAGACCCAGTACTTC. Residues: CASSYREGETQYF.

This CDR3 reads CASSPDGFRGEAFF. CDR3 coding DNA: TGTGCCAGCAGTCCGGACGGTTTTCGGGGAGAAGCTTTCTTT. The chain is built from TRBV6-5 and TRBJ1-1, with D uncertain. Germline assignment: CDR1 MNHEY and CDR2 SVGAGI. The CDR3 is 14 amino acids. The germline V and J ends were trimmed by 5 bases and 8 bases, with 18 bases remaining between them.

This sequence joins TRBV28 and TRBJ2-3; 8 bases line up with TRBD1. This CDR3 contains 16 residues. Germline V gene lookup returns CDR1 MDHEN and CDR2 SYDVKM. V shed 5 bases, J shed 2 bases, and the junction held 9 bases outside the gene matches. For the CDR3, the DNA is TGTGCCAGCAGTCGAGCAGGGGGCTTTGTCACAGATACGCAGTATTTT. This codes for CASSRAGGFVTDTQYF.

The V gene is TRBV29-1, the J gene TRBJ1-1; D gene ambiguous. V lost 7 bases to trimming and J lost 3 bases, with 15 bases between them. The CDR3 contains 13 residues. Looked up from germline, CDR1 is SQVTM and CDR2 is ANQGSEA. Here the CDR3 DNA reads TGCAGCGCTGGACTTCTACGGGACACTGAAGCTTTCTTT. Its translation is CSAGLLRDTEAFF.

This clone was found a few times. The chain uses TRBV2 and TRBJ2-7; D gene ambiguous. From germline, CDR1 is SNHLY and CDR2 FYNNEI. The germline V and J ends were trimmed by 6 bases and 5 bases, with 5 bases remaining between them. CDR3 length equals 10 residues. CDR3 protein: CASSRNEQYF. The CDR3 coding sequence is TGTGCCAGCAGCAGGAACGAGCAGTACTTC.

This chain connects TRBV4-2 to TRBJ2-1; D possibly corresponds to TRBD2 (6 bases). V lost 0 bases and J lost 7, with 7 bases in between. This CDR3 spans 13 amino acids. Germline V gene sequence: CDR1 LGHNA, CDR2 YNFKEQ. Here the CDR3 reads CASSQDGRNEQFF. CDR3 nucleotide sequence: TGTGCCAGCAGCCAAGATGGGAGGAATGAGCAGTTCTTC.

J is TRBJ2-1 and V is TRBV5-6; the match to TRBD2 covers 7 bases. V shed 2 bases, J shed 12 bases, and the junction held 11 bases outside the gene matches. The length of the CDR3 is 14 residues. Germline V gene data show CDR1 as SGHDT and CDR2 as YYEEEE. The CDR3 bases are TGTGCCAGCAGCTTTTGGGGAGCGGGGTTTGTGCAGTTCTTC. It yields the protein CASSFWGAGFVQFF. The full variable domain, completed using reference TRBV5-6 and TRBJ2-1, is DAGVTQSPTHLIKTRGQQVTLRCSPKSGHDTVSWYQQALGQGPQFIFQYYEEEERQRGNFPDRFSGHQFPNYSSELNVNALLLGDSALYLCASSFWGAGFVQFFGPGTRLTVL.

This rearrangement joins TRBV4-2 to TRBJ1-2; TRBD1 matches at 9 bases. In germline, CDR1 is LGHNA, CDR2 YNFKEQ. The CDR3 sequence is 13 residues long. The J segment lost 14 bases and the V segment lost 1 base, leaving 8 bases of the junction unmatched. The DNA of the CDR3 is TGTGCCAGCAGCCAAGGATACGGGACAGGGAGGACCTTC. It yields the protein CASSQGYGTGRTF.

By sample share, this clone is large. The CDR3 sequence: CASSINQGTEAFF. CDR3 DNA: TGTGCCAGCAGTATAAACCAGGGTACTGAAGCTTTCTTT. The chain carries TRBV27 and TRBJ1-1; TRBD1 is a possible D gene (5 bases). Trimming cost V 5 bases and J 5 bases, with 12 bases left between them. Germline V gives CDR1 MNHEY, CDR2 SMNVEV (reference sequence). The CDR3 is 13 amino acids.

The chain carries TRBV4-2 and TRBJ2-1; 10 bases are shared with TRBD2. CDR1 is LGHNA, CDR2 YNFKEQ, per germline. The CDR3 spans 17 residues. V dropped 4 bases and J dropped 7; count of bases not matched to a gene: 13. The CDR3 nucleotides are TGTGCCAGCAGCCCATCTTTGCTAGCGGGAGTGGATAATGAGCAGTTCTTC. Protein product: CASSPSLLAGVDNEQFF.

The rearrangement links TRBV7-6 to TRBJ2-1, with 7 bases aligning to TRBD2. CDR1 is SGHVS, CDR2 FNYEAQ, per germline. V gave up 1 base and J gave up 9 bases; unmatched junction bases: 9. The CDR3 is 15 residues long. The CDR3 sequence is CASSLVTGTIAEQFF. CDR3 bases: TGTGCCAGCAGCTTAGTCACCGGGACTATCGCTGAGCAGTTCTTC.

This clone was seen only a few times. The genes are TRBV7-2 and TRBJ1-2, with 9 bases that match TRBD1. Germline CDR1 and CDR2: SGHTA and FQGNSA. This CDR3 comprises 16 residues. Trimming took 2 bases from V and 1 from J; bases not matched to a gene: 5. The chain's CDR3 is CASSLTGGASNYGYTF. Here the CDR3 DNA reads TGTGCCAGCAGCTTAACAGGGGGCGCGAGTAACTATGGCTACACCTTC.

The chain uses TRBV9 and TRBJ2-3; TRBD2 is a possible D gene (6 bases). In germline, CDR1 is SGDLS, CDR2 YYNGEE. V shed 1 base and J shed 1 base, with 13 bases lying between them. The CDR3 covers 16 residues. CDR3 amino acids: CASSVSGGEGTDTQYF. In DNA form, the CDR3 reads TGTGCCAGCAGCGTAAGTGGCGGGGAGGGCACAGATACGCAGTATTTT.

This clone came up a few times. The DNA for the CDR3 is TGCGCCAGCAGCTACACTAGCGGGCCATACAATGAGCAGTTCTTC. It encodes CASSYTSGPYNEQFF. The chain combines TRBV5-1 with TRBJ2-1; 9 positions agree with TRBD2. Germline values: CDR1 SGHRS, CDR2 YFSETQ. The V segment lost 3 bases and the J segment 4 bases; nucleotides outside the gene matches: 5. The CDR3 loop spans 15 amino acids. The full variable domain, completed using reference TRBV5-1 and TRBJ2-1, is KAGVTQTPRYLIKTRGQQVTLSCSPISGHRSVSWYQQTPGQGLQFLFEYFSETQRNKGNFPGRFSGRQFSNSRSEMNVSTLELGDSALYLCASSYTSGPYNEQFFGPGTRLTVL.

The CDR3: CASSGMTSGTDTQYF. DNA of the CDR3: TGTGCCAGCAGTGGTATGACTAGCGGCACAGATACGCAGTATTTT. The chain has TRBV2 and TRBJ2-3; 8 bases are a match to TRBD2. The CDR3 length is 15 residues. The ends lost 4 bases at V and 1 base at J; junction bases unmatched: 4. Looked up from germline, CDR1 is SNHLY and CDR2 is FYNNEI. Using reference TRBV2 and TRBJ2-3 for the parts outside the CDR3, the full variable domain is EPEVTQTPSHQVTQMGQEVILRCVPISNHLYFYWYRQILGQKVEFLVSFYNNEISEKSEIFDDQFSVERPDGSNFTLKIRSTKLEDSAMYFCASSGMTSGTDTQYFGPGTRLTVL.

The chain has TRBV5-5 and TRBJ2-1, with D tentatively TRBD2 (5 bases). The ends were cut back, 2 bases at V and 8 bases at J, with 17 bases in the middle. The CDR3 length is 15 residues. CDR1 is SGHKS and CDR2 is YYEKEE in the germline V gene (reference sequence). CDR3 coding DNA: TGTGCCAGCAGCTTTCCGGGCGGGCCCCCCCATGAGCAGTTCTTC. Encoded protein: CASSFPGGPPHEQFF.

There are a few counts of this clone. The chain combines TRBV7-2 with TRBJ2-1; 13 bases agree with TRBD2. V was pared by 5 bases and J by 8 bases, with 9 bases of the junction left unmatched. Per germline, CDR1 SGHTA and CDR2 FQGNSA. This CDR3 has 16 residues. The DNA of the CDR3 is TGTGCCAGCAGCCCACGACTAGCGGGAGGCACACATGAGCAGTTCTTC. Its translation is CASSPRLAGGTHEQFF. The variable domain in full, completed from reference TRBV7-2 and TRBJ2-1, reads GAGVSQSPSNKVTEKGKDVELRCDPISGHTALYWYRQSLGQGLEFLIYFQGNSAPDKSGLPSDRFSAERTGGSVSTLTIQRTQQEDSAVYLCASSPRLAGGTHEQFFGPGTRLTVL.

The chain carries TRBV7-9 and TRBJ2-5, with 11 nucleotides matching TRBD1. Germline V gives CDR1 SEHNR, CDR2 FQNEAQ (reference sequence). This CDR3 has 16 residues. V shed 5 bases, J shed 3 bases, and the junction held 8 bases outside the gene matches. CDR3 in DNA: TGTGCCAGCAGCCCAGGGACAGGGGGTCTCGAAGAGACCCAGTACTTC. Translation: CASSPGTGGLEETQYF.

This chain joins TRBV18 and TRBJ2-1, with 10 bases that match TRBD2. V lost 2 bases to trimming and J lost 8 bases; unmatched junction nucleotides: 6. Germline CDR1 reads KGHSH; CDR2 reads LQKENI. The CDR3 covers 15 residues. CDR3 DNA sequence: TGTGCCAGCTCACCAAAAGCGGGAGGGACGGATGAGCAGTTCTTC. This gives the protein CASSPKAGGTDEQFF.

The chain joins TRBV7-3 to TRBJ2-1; tentatively, D is TRBD2 (6 bases). This CDR3 spans 15 amino acids. V dropped 2 bases and J dropped 2 bases, with 10 bases sitting between them. Looked up from germline, CDR1 is SGHTA and CDR2 is FQGTGA. CDR3 DNA sequence: TGTGCCAGCAGCTTAGGAGGGGACCCCTACAATGAGCAGTTCTTC. This encodes CASSLGGDPYNEQFF. Supplemented by reference TRBV7-3 and TRBJ2-1, the full variable domain reads GAGVSQTPSNKVTEKGKYVELRCDPISGHTALYWYRQSLGQGPEFLIYFQGTGAADDSGLPNDRFFAVRPEGSVSTLKIQRTERGDSAVYLCASSLGGDPYNEQFFGPGTRLTVL.

V and J are TRBV7-3 and TRBJ2-1; D call uncertain. From germline, CDR1 is SGHTA and CDR2 FQGTGA. The CDR3 loop spans 15 amino acids. The ends were cut back, 5 bases at V and 0 bases at J, with 11 bases in the middle. As DNA, the CDR3 is TGTGCCAGCAGCCCCTTTCCGAGCTCCTACAATGAGCAGTTCTTC. Protein sequence: CASSPFPSSYNEQFF.

J is TRBJ2-2 and V is TRBV19; D unclear. The V and J ends lost 3 bases and 1 base respectively, with 3 bases between them. This CDR3 is 13 amino acids long. From germline, CDR1 is LNHDA and CDR2 SQIVND (reference sequence). Here the CDR3 DNA reads TGTGCCAGTAGTATCATGAACACCGGGGAGCTGTTTTTT. Its translation is CASSIMNTGELFF.